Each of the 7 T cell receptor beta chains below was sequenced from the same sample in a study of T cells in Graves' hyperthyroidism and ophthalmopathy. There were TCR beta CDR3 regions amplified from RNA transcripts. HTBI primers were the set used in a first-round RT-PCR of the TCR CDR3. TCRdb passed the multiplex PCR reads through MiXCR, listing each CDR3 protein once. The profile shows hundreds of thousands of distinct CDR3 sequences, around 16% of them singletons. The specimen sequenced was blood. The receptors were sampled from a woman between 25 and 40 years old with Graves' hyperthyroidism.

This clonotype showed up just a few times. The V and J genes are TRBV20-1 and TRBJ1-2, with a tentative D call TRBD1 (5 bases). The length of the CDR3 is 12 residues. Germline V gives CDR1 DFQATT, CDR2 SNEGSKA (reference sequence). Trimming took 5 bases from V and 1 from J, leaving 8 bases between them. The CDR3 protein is CSAQGVNYGYTF. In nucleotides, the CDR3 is TGCAGTGCTCAAGGGGTTAACTATGGCTACACCTTC.

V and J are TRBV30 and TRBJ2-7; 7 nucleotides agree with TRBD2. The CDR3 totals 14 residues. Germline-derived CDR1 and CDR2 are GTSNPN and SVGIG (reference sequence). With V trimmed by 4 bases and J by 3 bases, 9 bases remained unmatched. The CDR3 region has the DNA TGTGCCTGGAACCCAGCGGGATTCCTCTACGAGCAGTACTTC. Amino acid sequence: CAWNPAGFLYEQYF.

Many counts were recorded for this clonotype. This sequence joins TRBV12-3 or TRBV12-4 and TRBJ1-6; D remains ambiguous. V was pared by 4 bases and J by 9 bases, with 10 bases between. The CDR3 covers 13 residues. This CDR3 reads CASSSSSVSPLHF. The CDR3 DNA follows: TGTGCCAGCAGTTCCTCGTCTGTTTCACCCCTCCACTTT.

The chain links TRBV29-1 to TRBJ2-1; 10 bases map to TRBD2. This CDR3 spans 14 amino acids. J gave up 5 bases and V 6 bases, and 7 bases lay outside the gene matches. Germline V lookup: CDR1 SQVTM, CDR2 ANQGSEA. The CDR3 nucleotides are TGCAGCGTGTCTGGACTAGCGGACAACAATGAGCAGTTCTTC. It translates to CSVSGLADNNEQFF.

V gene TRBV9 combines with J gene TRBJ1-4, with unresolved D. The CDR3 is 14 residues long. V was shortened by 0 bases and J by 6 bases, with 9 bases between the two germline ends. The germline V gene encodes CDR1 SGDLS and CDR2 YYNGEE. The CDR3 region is CASSVGAGHEKLFF. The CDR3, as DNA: TGTGCCAGCAGCGTAGGGGCTGGCCATGAAAAACTGTTTTTT.

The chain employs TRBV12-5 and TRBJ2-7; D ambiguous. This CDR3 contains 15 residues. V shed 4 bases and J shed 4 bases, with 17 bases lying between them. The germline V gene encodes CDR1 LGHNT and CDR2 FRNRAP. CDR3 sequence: CASGSQFSFSYEQYF. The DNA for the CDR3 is TGTGCTAGTGGTTCCCAGTTTTCCTTTTCTTACGAGCAGTACTTC.

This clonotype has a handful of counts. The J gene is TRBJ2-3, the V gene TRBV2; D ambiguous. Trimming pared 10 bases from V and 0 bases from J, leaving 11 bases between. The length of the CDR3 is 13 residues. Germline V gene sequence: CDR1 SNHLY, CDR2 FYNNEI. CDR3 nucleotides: TGTGCCACAAACAGAGGAAGCACAGATACGCAGTATTTT. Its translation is CATNRGSTDTQYF.